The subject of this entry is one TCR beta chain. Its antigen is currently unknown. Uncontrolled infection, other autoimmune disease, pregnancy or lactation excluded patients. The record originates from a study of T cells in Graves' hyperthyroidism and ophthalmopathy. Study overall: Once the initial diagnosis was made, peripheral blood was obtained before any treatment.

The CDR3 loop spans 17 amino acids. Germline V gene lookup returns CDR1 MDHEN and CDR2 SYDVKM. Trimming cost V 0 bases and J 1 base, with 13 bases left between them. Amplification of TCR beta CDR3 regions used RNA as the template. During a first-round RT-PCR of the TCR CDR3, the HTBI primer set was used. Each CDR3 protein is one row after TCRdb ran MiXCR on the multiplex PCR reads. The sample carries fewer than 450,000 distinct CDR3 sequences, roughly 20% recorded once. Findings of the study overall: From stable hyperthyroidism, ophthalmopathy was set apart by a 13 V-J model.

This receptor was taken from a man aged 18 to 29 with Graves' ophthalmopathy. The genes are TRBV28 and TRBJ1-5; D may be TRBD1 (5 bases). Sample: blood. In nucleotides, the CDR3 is TGTGCCAGCAGTTTATGGGCCGGGGGAGGAAGCAATCAGCCCCAGCATTTT. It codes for CASSLWAGGGSNQPQHF.